The present T cell receptor beta chain was sequenced within a study of Graves' ophthalmopathy and Graves' hyperthyroidism. Study-level points and caveats: Discriminating ophthalmopathy from stable hyperthyroidism, a 13-signature model attained a sensitivity of around 87% and a specificity of 81.08%.

This clonotype was counted at least ten times. Antigen unknown. The sequenced template was RNA, covering the TCR beta CDR3 region. The library came from an HTBI-primed first-round RT-PCR and a second-round multiplex PCR. One entry per CDR3 protein results from TCRdb running MiXCR on the multiplex PCR reads. This table holds roughly 600,000 distinct CDR3 sequences, less than 40% found once. Germline loops: CDR1 SQVTM, CDR2 ANQGSEA. With 2 bases removed from V and 2 bases from J, the gap between germline ends came to 10 bases. The CDR3 is made up of 13 amino acids. The TCR was taken from an adult man with Graves' hyperthyroidism. Sample: peripheral blood or thyroid tissue (not recorded which). V and J are TRBV29-1 and TRBJ2-7, with D possibly being TRBD1 (5 bases). CDR3 sequence reads: CSVEPTAAYEQYF. The DNA of the CDR3 is TGCAGCGTTGAACCGACAGCTGCCTACGAGCAGTACTTC.